The rows below give T cell receptor beta chains drawn from one sample of a study of T cell repertoires in cytomegalovirus infection. Their specific antigens are unknown. TCRdb processed the reads anew with MiXCR; each CDR3 protein has one entry. The sample lists a few hundred thousand distinct CDR3 sequences; nearly 35% were seen once. This specimen consisted of cultured PBMCs, obtained from culture after CMV antigen stimulation. These receptors came from a human donor in good health (CMV status not recorded). Some clones in this sample may be carry-over from other donors' samples. The CDR3 runs from the conserved cysteine through the conserved F or W. D genes are given only for firm matches. A clone size is listed for some rows: how often the clone was seen (once, few, many), or a class if it is expanded.

TRBJ2-1	NA	TRBD2	TRBV20-1	CSASRTSGYNEQFF	TGCAGTGCTAGTCGGACTAGCGGGTACAATGAGCAGTTCTTC
TRBJ1-4	few	NA	TRBV5-4	CASSFSGGNREKLFF	TGTGCCAGCAGCTTCTCTGGGGGGAATCGTGAAAAACTGTTTTTT
TRBJ2-1	NA	NA	TRBV10-1	CDSTRFNEQFF	TGCGATTCGACCCGCTTTAATGAGCAGTTCTTC
TRBJ1-1	NA	NA	TRBV19	CASSISGQSNTEAFF	TGTGCCAGTAGTATAAGTGGACAGTCTAACACTGAAGCTTTCTTT
TRBJ2-3	few	TRBD2	TRBV7-6	CASSILPRLAGATDTQYF	TGTGCCAGCAGCATTCTCCCCCGACTAGCGGGAGCTACAGATACGCAGTATTTT
TRBJ1-5	many	NA	TRBV4-1	CASSQVLGNQPQHF	TGCGCCAGCAGCCAAGTTTTAGGCAATCAGCCCCAGCATTTT
TRBJ2-1	NA	NA	TRBV7-9	CASSSLIGSDEQFF	TGTGCCAGCAGCTCACTAATTGGGTCGGATGAGCAGTTCTTC
TRBJ2-3	few	NA	TRBV14	CASSQAAALFTDTQYF	TGTGCCAGCAGCCAAGCGGCGGCCCTATTCACAGATACGCAGTATTTT
TRBJ2-1	NA	TRBD2	TRBV19	CASRALAGGPWNEQFF	TGTGCCAGTAGGGCCCTAGCGGGAGGGCCGTGGAATGAGCAGTTCTTC
TRBJ1-2	few	NA	TRBV5-1	CASSLGGSNGYTF	TGCGCCAGCAGCTTGGGGGGGTCTAATGGCTACACCTTC
TRBJ1-4	NA	NA	TRBV3-1	CASSQDRSNEKLFF	TGTGCCAGCAGCCAAGACAGGTCGAACGAAAAACTGTTTTTT
TRBJ1-2	NA	NA	TRBV20-1	CSGAPGVTYGYTF	TGCAGTGGGGCTCCAGGCGTAACCTATGGCTACACCTTC
TRBJ2-1	NA	NA	TRBV10-3	CAISVVGYNEQFF	TGTGCCATCAGTGTGGTTGGGTACAATGAGCAGTTCTTC